This passage covers 9 T cell receptor beta chains from one sample sequenced in a study of T cells in Graves' hyperthyroidism and ophthalmopathy. TCR beta CDR3 sequences were amplified from RNA transcripts. The study used the HTBI primer set for a first-round RT-PCR of the TCR CDR3. TCRdb re-derived calls from the multiplex PCR reads in MiXCR, one entry per CDR3 protein. Here the sample spans under 700,000 distinct CDR3 sequences, approximately 15% being singletons. Sequencing was performed on blood. The source of these receptors is a woman aged 18-29 years with Graves' hyperthyroidism.

This clonotype was seen more than once but under ten times. The rearrangement joins TRBV3-1 to TRBJ2-3, with 12 bases fitting TRBD2. The V gene end was trimmed by 0 bases and the J gene end by 5 bases; junction bases not matched to a gene: 9. Germline values: CDR1 LGHDT, CDR2 YNNKEL (reference sequence). The CDR3 has 18 residues. The CDR3 nucleotides read TGTGCCAGCAGCCAAGACCGGACTAGCGGGGTAAAGCGAGATACGCAGTATTTT. Protein product: CASSQDRTSGVKRDTQYF.

The V gene is TRBV6-2 or TRBV6-3, the J gene TRBJ1-1, with 7 bases lining up with TRBD1. CDR1 is MNHEY and CDR2 is SVGEGT in the germline V gene. V was pared by 0 bases and J by 7 bases, with 2 bases of the junction left unmatched. CDR3 length: 13 amino acids. In DNA, the CDR3 is TGTGCCAGCAGTTACTCGGCAGGGGGTGAAGCTTTCTTT. The encoded protein is CASSYSAGGEAFF.

The table lists this clonotype with a few counts. This sequence joins TRBV5-1 and TRBJ2-7, with TRBD1 matching over 10 bases. The germline V gene has CDR1 SGHRS and CDR2 YFSETQ. Unmatched junction bases numbered 3, after V lost 3 bases and J lost 6 bases. This CDR3 contains 13 residues. The CDR3 DNA reads as TGCGCCAGCAGCTGGAGGACAGGGGGCGAGCAGTACTTC. It specifies CASSWRTGGEQYF.

This clonotype was seen many times. The rearrangement uses TRBV11-3 and TRBJ2-3; a weak D match, TRBD1 (6 bases). V shed 4 bases and J shed 6 bases, with 14 bases lying between them. CDR1 and CDR2 from the germline V gene are SGHNT and YENEEA. The CDR3 runs 14 residues. The CDR3 here is CASSSNRVSDTQYF. The CDR3 DNA follows: TGTGCCAGCAGCTCAAACAGGGTTTCGGATACGCAGTATTTT.

This clonotype appeared many times. The chain joins TRBV20-1 to TRBJ2-1; possibly TRBD1 for D (6 bases). This CDR3 is 12 amino acids long. The germline V gene encodes CDR1 DFQATT and CDR2 SNEGSKA (reference sequence). V was shortened by 7 bases and J by 5 bases, with 12 bases between the two germline ends. CDR3 residues: CSVQGQNNEQFF. CDR3 coding DNA: TGCAGTGTACAGGGCCAGAACAATGAGCAGTTCTTC.

This clonotype has at least ten counts. The V and J genes are TRBV20-1 and TRBJ2-7; 8 bases are shared with TRBD1. V was clipped by 5 bases and J by 6 bases; unmatched bases: 9. The CDR3 spans 13 residues. Germline CDR1 is DFQATT and CDR2 is SNEGSKA (reference sequence). The CDR3 DNA reads TGCAGTGCTGGAGGGGGACAGGCGTCCGAGCAGTACTTC. Translation gives CSAGGGQASEQYF.

This clonotype was seen repeatedly, ten times or more. The rearrangement uses TRBV6-1 and TRBJ2-7, with TRBD2 matching 9 bases. The germline gives CDR1 MNHNS, CDR2 SASEGT. Trimming removed 10 bases from V and 6 bases from J; junction bases left unmatched: 13. The CDR3 is made up of 14 amino acids. This CDR3 reads CATKTMAGGGEQYF. DNA for the CDR3: TGTGCCACCAAAACCATGGCGGGAGGGGGCGAGCAGTACTTC.

The chain recombines TRBV12-5 with TRBJ2-3; 10 bases are a match to TRBD2. This CDR3 is 15 amino acids long. Germline values: CDR1 LGHNT, CDR2 FRNRAP. With 3 bases clipped from V and 4 bases from J, the junction kept 4 bases outside the gene matches. This chain's CDR3 is CASGFELAGPDTQYF. CDR3 DNA sequence: TGTGCTAGTGGTTTCGAACTAGCGGGGCCAGATACGCAGTATTTT.

This clonotype has a count of ten or more. This chain joins TRBV11-3 and TRBJ1-2; D not resolved. Germline-derived CDR1 and CDR2 are SGHNT and YENEEA. V lost 7 bases to trimming and J lost 8 bases, with 20 bases between them. This CDR3 comprises 14 residues. CDR3 in amino acids: CASIPPSAPRGYTF. DNA for the CDR3: TGTGCCAGCATCCCCCCCAGCGCTCCACGGGGCTACACCTTC. Full variable domain (missing parts from reference TRBV11-3 and TRBJ1-2): EAGVVQSPRYKIIEKKQPVAFWCNPISGHNTLYWYLQNLGQGPELLIRYENEEAVDDSQLPKDRFSAERLKGVDSTLKIQPAELGDSAVYLCASIPPSAPRGYTFGSGTRLTVV.